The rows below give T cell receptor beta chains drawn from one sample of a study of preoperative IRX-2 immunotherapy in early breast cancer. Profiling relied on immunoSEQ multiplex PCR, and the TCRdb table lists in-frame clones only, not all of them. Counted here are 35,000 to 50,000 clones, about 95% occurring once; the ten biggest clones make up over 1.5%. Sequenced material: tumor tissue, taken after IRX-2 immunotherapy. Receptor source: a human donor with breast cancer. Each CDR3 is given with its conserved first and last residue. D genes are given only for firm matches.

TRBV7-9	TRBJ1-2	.	CASSSSGRGGYTF
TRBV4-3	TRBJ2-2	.	CASSQDLGPTNTGELFF
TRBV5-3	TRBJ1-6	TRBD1	CARSLEGTGSPLHF
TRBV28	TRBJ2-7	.	CASSTGPKSEQYF
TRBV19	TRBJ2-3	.	CASSRAESTDTQYF
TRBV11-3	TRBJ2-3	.	CASSSGITDTQYF
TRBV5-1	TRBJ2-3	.	CASSYVPDTDTQYF
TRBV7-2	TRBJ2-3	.	CATKQRSTDTQYF
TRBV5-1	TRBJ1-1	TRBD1	CATSPTGRGTEAFF
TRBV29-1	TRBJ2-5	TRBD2	CSVGGVYIETQYF
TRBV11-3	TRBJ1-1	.	CASSSVRSEAFF
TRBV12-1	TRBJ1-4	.	CASSFGIRVEKLFF
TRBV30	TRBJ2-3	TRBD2	CAWSVLPAGGGQYF
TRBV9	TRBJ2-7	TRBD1	CASSARTGFTYEQYF
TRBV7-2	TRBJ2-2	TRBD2	CASSLLAGEDTGELFF
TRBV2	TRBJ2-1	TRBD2	CASSVSGAFSYNEQFF
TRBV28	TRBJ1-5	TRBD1	CASSKLGQVDSNQPQHF
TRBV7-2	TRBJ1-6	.	CASSLDAVPNSPLHF
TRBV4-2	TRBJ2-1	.	CASSPRVGEREQFF
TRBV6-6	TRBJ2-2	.	CASSPSGNTGELFF
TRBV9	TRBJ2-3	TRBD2	CASSGISGRRPDTQYF
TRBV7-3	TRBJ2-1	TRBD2	CASSFLGQRGTYNEQFF
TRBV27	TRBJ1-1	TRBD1	CASSLTRDSEAFF
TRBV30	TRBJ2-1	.	CAWSVRWLGEQFF
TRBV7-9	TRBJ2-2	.	CASSLQRQRGELFF
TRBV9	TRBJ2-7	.	CASSVGQLISYEQYF
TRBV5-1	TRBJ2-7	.	CASSNTNYEQYF
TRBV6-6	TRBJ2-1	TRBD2	CASSVSGGALNEQFF
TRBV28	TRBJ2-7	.	CASTPWAGLSYEQYF
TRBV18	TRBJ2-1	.	CASSRQDGNEQFF
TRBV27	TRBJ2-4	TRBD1	CASPDRAVKNIQYF
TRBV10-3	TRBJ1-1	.	CASCPVSLNTEAFF
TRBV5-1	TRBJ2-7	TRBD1	CASSRDRPYEQYF
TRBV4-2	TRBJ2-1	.	CASSQEGRNEQFF
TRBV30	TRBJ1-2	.	CAWSWGNSPYGYTF
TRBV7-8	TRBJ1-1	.	CASSLLAVNTEAFF
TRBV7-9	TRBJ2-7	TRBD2	CASSLARGSSSYEQYF
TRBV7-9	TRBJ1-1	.	CASSFLNTEAFF
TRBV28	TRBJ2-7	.	CASSWALSYEQYF
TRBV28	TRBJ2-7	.	CASSSPGQTYEQYF
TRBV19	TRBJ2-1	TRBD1	CASTPPGLAGGQFF
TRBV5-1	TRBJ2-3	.	CASSPPAGRVPDTQYF
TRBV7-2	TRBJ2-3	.	CASSPLPSTDTQYF